This TCR beta chain was identified in a study of shared clonotypes between healthy human individuals. In the study overall: CD4 naive and CD4 memory each took three plates per donor, while CD8 naive took two and CD8 memory one.

CD45RO negativity and positive selection for CCR7 defined naive CD8 cells, a population that excluded terminally differentiated effector memory CD45RA+ cells. This clone was seen just once. Samples underwent the assay at deep level. Genomic DNA from each subset was divided evenly over several immunoSEQ plates. The method was immunoSEQ multiplex PCR; TCRdb's version includes in-frame clones alone and lacks a portion of them. The sample holds nearly 2 million clones, around 96% seen once. Germline values: CDR1 LNHDA, CDR2 SQIVND (reference sequence). CDR3 length: 9 residues. V was clipped by 7 bases and J by 7 bases, with 5 bases between them.

This clonotype was obtained from a man aged 18 to 29 in good health. Material for sequencing was naive CD8+ T cells sorted from blood. This chain links TRBV19 with TRBJ2-7; D uncertain. The CDR3 spells CASNREQYF. Here the CDR3 DNA reads TGTGCCAGTAATCGGGAGCAGTACTTC.